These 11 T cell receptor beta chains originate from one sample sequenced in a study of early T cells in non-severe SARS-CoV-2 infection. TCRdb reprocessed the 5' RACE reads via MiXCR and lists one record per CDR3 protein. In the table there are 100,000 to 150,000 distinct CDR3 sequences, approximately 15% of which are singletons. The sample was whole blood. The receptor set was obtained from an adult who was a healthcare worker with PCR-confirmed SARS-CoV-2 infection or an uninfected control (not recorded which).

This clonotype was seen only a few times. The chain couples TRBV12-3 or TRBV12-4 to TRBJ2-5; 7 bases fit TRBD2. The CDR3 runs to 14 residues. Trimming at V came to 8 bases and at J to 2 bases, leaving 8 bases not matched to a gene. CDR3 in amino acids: CASADRDYQETQYF. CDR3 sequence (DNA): TGTGCCAGCGCAGACCGGGACTATCAAGAGACCCAGTACTTC.

DNA of the CDR3: TGCAGCGTTGTAGGGCGGTTGAACACTGAAGCTTTCTTT. Its protein is CSVVGRLNTEAFF. This chain links TRBV29-1 with TRBJ1-1; D not certain. The V gene lost 4 bases and the J gene lost 0 bases, with 9 bases spanning the gap. Per germline, CDR1 SQVTM and CDR2 ANQGSEA. The CDR3 consists of 13 residues.

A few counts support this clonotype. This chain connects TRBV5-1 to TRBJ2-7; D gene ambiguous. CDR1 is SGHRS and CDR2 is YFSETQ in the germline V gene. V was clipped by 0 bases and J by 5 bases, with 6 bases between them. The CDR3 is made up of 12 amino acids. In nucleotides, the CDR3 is TGCGCCAGCAGCTTGGAAAGGGACGAGCAGTACTTC. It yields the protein CASSLERDEQYF.

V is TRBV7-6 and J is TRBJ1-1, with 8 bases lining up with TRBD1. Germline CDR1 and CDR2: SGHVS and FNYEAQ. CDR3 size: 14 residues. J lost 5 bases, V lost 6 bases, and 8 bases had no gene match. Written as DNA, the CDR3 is TGTGCCAGCAGACCGACAGGGGTTGGGACTGAAGCTTTCTTT. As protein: CASRPTGVGTEAFF.

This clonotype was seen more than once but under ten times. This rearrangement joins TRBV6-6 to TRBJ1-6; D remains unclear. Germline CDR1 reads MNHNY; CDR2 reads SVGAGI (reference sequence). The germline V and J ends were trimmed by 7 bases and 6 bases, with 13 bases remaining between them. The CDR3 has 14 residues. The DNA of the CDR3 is TGTGCCAGCAACGGGCCAGAAAGTAATTCACCCCTCCACTTT. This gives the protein CASNGPESNSPLHF.

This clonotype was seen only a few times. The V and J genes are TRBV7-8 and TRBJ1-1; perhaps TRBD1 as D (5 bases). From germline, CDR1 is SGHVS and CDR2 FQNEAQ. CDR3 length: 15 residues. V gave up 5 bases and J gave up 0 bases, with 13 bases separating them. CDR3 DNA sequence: TGTGCCAGCAGCCTCGCACGAGGGGTGAACACTGAAGCTTTCTTT. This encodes CASSLARGVNTEAFF.

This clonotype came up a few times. CDR3 bases: TGTGCCTGGAAATTCCCCGGGACTAGCACAGATACGCAGTATTTT. It is translated as CAWKFPGTSTDTQYF. The V and J genes are TRBV30 and TRBJ2-3; D is possibly TRBD2 (6 bases). The germline V gene has CDR1 GTSNPN and CDR2 SVGIG (reference sequence). The length of the CDR3 is 15 residues. Trimming pared 4 bases from V and 0 bases from J, leaving 14 bases between. The variable domain in full, completed from reference TRBV30 and TRBJ2-3, reads SQTIHQWPATLVQPVGSPLSLECTVEGTSNPNLYWYRQAAGRGLQLLFYSVGIGQISSEVPQNLSASRPQDRQFILSSKKLLLSDSGFYLCAWKFPGTSTDTQYFGPGTRLTVL.

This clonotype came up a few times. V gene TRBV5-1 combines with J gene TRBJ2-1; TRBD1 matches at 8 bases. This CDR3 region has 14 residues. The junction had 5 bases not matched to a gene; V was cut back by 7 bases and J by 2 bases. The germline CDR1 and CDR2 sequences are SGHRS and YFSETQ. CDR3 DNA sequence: TGCGCCAGCTCCCCAGGGGGCGCCTACAATGAGCAGTTCTTC. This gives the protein CASSPGGAYNEQFF.

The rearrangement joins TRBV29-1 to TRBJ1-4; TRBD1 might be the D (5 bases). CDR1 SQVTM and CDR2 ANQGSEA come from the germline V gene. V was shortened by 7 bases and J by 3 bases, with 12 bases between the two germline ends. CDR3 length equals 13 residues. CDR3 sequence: CSAVDKANEKLFF. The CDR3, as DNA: TGCAGCGCAGTGGACAAAGCTAATGAAAAACTGTTTTTT.

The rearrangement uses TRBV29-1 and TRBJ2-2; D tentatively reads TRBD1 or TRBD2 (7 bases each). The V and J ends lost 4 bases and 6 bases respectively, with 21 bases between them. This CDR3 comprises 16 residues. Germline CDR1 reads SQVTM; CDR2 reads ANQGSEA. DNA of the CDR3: TGCAGCGTTGGGGAGGGAATACAGGGGAGCGCCGGGGAGCTGTTTTTT. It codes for CSVGEGIQGSAGELFF.

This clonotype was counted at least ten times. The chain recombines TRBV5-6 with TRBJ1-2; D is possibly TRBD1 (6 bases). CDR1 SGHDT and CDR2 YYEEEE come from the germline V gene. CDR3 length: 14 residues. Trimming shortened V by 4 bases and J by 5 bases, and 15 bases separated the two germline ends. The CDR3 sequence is CASSQGQIWYGYTF. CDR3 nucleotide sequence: TGTGCCAGCAGCCAAGGACAGATTTGGTATGGCTACACCTTC.